The next 6 T cell receptor beta chains were all read from a single sample in a study of blood T cell repertoires in COVID-19. Method: immunoSEQ multiplex PCR; TCRdb's copy keeps in-frame clones and lacks some. Among under 200,000 clones listed, 85% were seen once. Material: peripheral blood. The receptors were gathered from a woman aged 60 to 75 with COVID-19, enrolled during active disease.

This clone showed up just a few times. This chain uses TRBV4-1 with TRBJ1-6; TRBD1 is a possible D gene (5 bases). The CDR3 is 18 residues long. V was shortened by 1 base and J by 0 bases, with 13 bases between the two germline ends. Germline lookup yields CDR1 MGHRA and CDR2 YSYEKL. The CDR3 reads CASSQVDMGLSYNSPLHF. For the CDR3, the DNA is TGCGCCAGCAGCCAAGTAGATATGGGGCTCTCCTATAATTCACCCCTCCACTTT.

The chain links TRBV5-6 to TRBJ1-3; D gene ambiguous. V was shortened by 2 bases and J by 7 bases, with 13 bases between the two germline ends. The CDR3 extends over 14 amino acids. Germline values: CDR1 SGHDT, CDR2 YYEEEE. The CDR3 DNA reads TGTGCCAGCAGCTTTCAGGCCACGTCCAACACCATATATTTT. Translated, it gives CASSFQATSNTIYF.

This clone has a single count. The V call is TRBV9, the J call TRBJ1-3; 7 bases line up with TRBD1. The junction had 5 bases not matched to a gene; V was cut back by 1 base and J by 4 bases. The CDR3 is made up of 15 amino acids. Germline V gene data show CDR1 as SGDLS and CDR2 as YYNGEE. The CDR3 bases are TGTGCCAGCAGCGTAACAGAGGACAGGGGAAACACCATATATTTT. Amino acid sequence: CASSVTEDRGNTIYF.

The chain carries TRBV9 and TRBJ2-3; 9 bases are a match to TRBD1. The CDR3 sequence is 19 residues long. Germline CDR1 and CDR2: SGDLS and YYNGEE. Trimming at V came to 0 bases and at J to 0 bases, leaving 11 bases not matched to a gene. DNA for the CDR3: TGTGCCAGCAGCGTAGGGACAGGGGTTCCCCGTCGGAGCACAGATACGCAGTATTTT. The encoded protein is CASSVGTGVPRRSTDTQYF.

This rearrangement joins TRBV9 to TRBJ2-1, with 10 bases that match TRBD2. CDR1 and CDR2 (germline): SGDLS, YYNGEE. This CDR3 contains 14 residues. V was pared by 0 bases and J by 12 bases, with 6 bases of the junction left unmatched. CDR3 sequence (DNA): TGTGCCAGCAGCGTAGACCCAGCGGGAGGGCCGCAGTTCTTC. Its protein product is CASSVDPAGGPQFF. Complete variable domain (other parts from reference TRBV9 and TRBJ2-1): DSGVTQTPKHLITATGQRVTLRCSPRSGDLSVYWYQQSLDQGLQFLIQYYNGEERAKGNILERFSAQQFPDLHSELNLSSLELGDSALYFCASSVDPAGGPQFFGPGTRLTVL.

The J gene is TRBJ1-2, the V gene TRBV3-1 (or the pseudogene TRBV3-2), with 8 bases aligning to TRBD1. Per the germline V gene, CDR1 is LGHDT and CDR2 is YNNKEL (reference sequence). With 4 bases clipped from V and 1 base from J, the junction kept 5 bases outside the gene matches. The CDR3 has 15 residues. Here the CDR3 reads CASSRGQGDNYGYTF. The CDR3 DNA sequence: TGTGCCAGCAGCCGAGGACAGGGAGATAACTATGGCTACACCTTC.